The source of this T cell receptor (beta chain) is a study of blood T cells in healthy people across ages. CDR1 and CDR2 (germline): MNHEY, SMNVEV (reference sequence). CDR3 length: 16 amino acids. V trimming: 5 bases; J trimming: 1 base; junction bases outside the gene matches: 11. In each sample, at least 6.5 million PBMCs were isolated. Through a sample-barcoded 5' primer and a J-beta primer mix, a second PCR was run for roughly 7 to 11 cycles. Every cDNA molecule bore a tag from a template-switch adaptor containing 12 random nucleotides. TCRdb called the 5' RACE reads again in MiXCR, with one record for every CDR3 protein. The sample includes roughly 1.4 million distinct CDR3 sequences, 55% to 75% of them seen just once. Study-wide points: Per million T cells, TCR beta diversity dropped about linearly as age rose.

In the case of this clonotype: Its antigen is unidentified.

Sequencing was carried out using blood. This chain uses TRBV27 with TRBJ2-7, with TRBD1 matching over 7 bases. This TCR was sampled from a man between 18 and 29 years old in good health. The CDR3, as DNA: TGTGCCAGCAGTCCCAATCGGGGCAGGGGGTCCTACGAGCAGTACTTC. Amino acids: CASSPNRGRGSYEQYF.